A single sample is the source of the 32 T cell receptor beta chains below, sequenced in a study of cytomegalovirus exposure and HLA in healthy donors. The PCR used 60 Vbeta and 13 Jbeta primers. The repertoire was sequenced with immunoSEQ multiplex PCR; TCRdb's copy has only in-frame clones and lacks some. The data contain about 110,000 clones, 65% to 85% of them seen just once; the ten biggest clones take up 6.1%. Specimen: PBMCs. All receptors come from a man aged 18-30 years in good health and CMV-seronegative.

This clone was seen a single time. The CDR3 nucleotides read TGCAGTGCCGGGGCTAACTATGGCTACACCTTC. Amino acids: CSAGANYGYTF. The V and J genes are TRBV20-1 and TRBJ1-2; D is ambiguous. CDR1 and CDR2 from the germline V gene are DFQATT and SNEGSKA (reference sequence). This CDR3 has 11 amino acids. Between the trimmed V and J ends, which lost 6 bases and 0 bases, there was a span of 5 bases.

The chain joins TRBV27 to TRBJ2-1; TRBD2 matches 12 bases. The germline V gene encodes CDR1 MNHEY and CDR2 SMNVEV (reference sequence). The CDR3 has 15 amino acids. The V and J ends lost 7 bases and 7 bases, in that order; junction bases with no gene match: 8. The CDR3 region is CASTQGLAGPNEQFF. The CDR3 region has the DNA TGTGCCAGCACCCAAGGACTAGCGGGACCGAATGAGCAGTTCTTC.

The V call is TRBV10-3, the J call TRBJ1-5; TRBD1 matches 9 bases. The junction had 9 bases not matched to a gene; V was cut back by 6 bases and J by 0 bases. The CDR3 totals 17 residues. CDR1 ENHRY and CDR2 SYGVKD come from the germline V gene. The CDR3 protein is CAIRPGTGIYSNQPQHF. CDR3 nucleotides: TGTGCCATCAGACCCGGGACAGGGATATATAGCAATCAGCCCCAGCATTTT.

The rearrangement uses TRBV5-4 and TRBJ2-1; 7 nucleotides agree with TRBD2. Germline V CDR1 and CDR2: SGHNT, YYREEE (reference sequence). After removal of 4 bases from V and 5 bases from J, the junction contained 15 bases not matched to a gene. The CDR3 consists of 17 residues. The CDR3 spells CASSQDGRLAVNNEQFF. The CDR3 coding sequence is TGTGCCAGCAGCCAAGATGGGAGGCTAGCGGTGAACAATGAGCAGTTCTTC.

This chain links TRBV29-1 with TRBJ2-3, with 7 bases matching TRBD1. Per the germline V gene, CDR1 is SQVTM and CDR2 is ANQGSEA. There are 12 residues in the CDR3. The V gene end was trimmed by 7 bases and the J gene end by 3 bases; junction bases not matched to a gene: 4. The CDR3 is CSAWDSTDTQYF. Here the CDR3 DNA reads TGCAGCGCCTGGGACAGTACAGATACGCAGTATTTT.

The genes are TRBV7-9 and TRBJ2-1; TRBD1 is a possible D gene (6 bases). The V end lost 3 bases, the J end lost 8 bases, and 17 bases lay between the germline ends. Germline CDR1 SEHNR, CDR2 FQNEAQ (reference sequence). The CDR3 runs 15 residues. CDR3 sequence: CASSLAGEAVDEQFF. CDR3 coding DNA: TGTGCCAGCAGCTTGGCAGGGGAAGCCGTCGATGAGCAGTTCTTC.

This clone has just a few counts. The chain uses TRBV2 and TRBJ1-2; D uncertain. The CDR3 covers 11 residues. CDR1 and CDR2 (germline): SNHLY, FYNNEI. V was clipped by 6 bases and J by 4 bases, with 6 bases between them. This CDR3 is CASRILYGYTF. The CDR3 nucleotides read TGTGCCAGCAGAATACTCTATGGCTACACCTTC. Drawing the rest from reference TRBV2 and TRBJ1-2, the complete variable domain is EPEVTQTPSHQVTQMGQEVILRCVPISNHLYFYWYRQILGQKVEFLVSFYNNEISEKSEIFDDQFSVERPDGSNFTLKIRSTKLEDSAMYFCASRILYGYTFGSGTRLTVV.

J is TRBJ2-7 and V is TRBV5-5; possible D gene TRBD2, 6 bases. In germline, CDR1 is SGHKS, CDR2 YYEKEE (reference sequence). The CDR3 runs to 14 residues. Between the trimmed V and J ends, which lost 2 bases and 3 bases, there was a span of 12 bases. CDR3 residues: CASSFSQTSYEQYF. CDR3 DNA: TGTGCCAGCAGCTTCAGCCAGACTAGCTACGAGCAGTACTTC.

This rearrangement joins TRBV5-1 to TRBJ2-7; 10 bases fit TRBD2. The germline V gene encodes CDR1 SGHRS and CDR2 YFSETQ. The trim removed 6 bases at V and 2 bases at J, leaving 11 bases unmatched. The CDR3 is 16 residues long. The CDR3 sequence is CASTVGLAGVTYEQYF. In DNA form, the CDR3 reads TGCGCCAGCACCGTCGGTCTAGCGGGAGTCACCTACGAGCAGTACTTC.

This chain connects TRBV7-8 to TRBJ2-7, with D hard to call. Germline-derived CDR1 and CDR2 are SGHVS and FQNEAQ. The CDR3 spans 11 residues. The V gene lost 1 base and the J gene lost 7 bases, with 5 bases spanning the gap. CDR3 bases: TGTGCCAGCAGCTTAGATCGGGAGCAGTACTTC. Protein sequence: CASSLDREQYF.

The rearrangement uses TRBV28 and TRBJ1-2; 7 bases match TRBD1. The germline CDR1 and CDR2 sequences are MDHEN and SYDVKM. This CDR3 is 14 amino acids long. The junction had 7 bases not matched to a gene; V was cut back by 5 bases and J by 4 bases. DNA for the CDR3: TGTGCCAGCAGTCCCGGACAGGATACCTATGGCTACACCTTC. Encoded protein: CASSPGQDTYGYTF.

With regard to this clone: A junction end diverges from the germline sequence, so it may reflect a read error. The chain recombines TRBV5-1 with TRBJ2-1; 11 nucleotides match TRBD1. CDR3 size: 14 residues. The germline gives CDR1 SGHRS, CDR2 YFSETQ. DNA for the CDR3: TGCGCCAGCAGATTGGGGACAGGGGGCAATGAGCAGTTCTTC. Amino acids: CASRLGTGGNEQFF. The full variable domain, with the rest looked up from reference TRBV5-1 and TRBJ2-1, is KAGVTQTPRYLIKTRGQQVTLSCSPISGHRSVSWYQQTPGQGLQFLFEYFSETQRNKGNFPGRFSGRQFSNSRSEMNVSTLELGDSALYLCASRLGTGGNEQFFGPGTRLTVL.

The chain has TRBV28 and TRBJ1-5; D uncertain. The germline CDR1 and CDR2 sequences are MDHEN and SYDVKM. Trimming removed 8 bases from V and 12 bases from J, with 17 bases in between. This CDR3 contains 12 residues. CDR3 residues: CASQVAGSLQHF. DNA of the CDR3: TGTGCCAGCCAAGTAGCCGGGAGTCTCCAGCATTTT.

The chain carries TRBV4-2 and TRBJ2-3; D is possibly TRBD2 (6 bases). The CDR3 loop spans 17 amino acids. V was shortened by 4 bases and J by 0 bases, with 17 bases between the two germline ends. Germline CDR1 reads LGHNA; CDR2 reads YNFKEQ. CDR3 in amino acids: CASSPIKAGISTDTQYF. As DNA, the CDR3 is TGTGCCAGCAGCCCTATAAAAGCGGGCATTAGCACAGATACGCAGTATTTT.

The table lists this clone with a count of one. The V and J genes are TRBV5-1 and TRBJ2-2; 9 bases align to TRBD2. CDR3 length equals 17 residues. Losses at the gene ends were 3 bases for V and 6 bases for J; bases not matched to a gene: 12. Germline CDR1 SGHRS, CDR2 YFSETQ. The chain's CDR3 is CASSSELSGRRAGELFF. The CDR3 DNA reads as TGCGCCAGCAGCTCAGAACTTAGCGGGAGAAGGGCCGGGGAGCTGTTTTTT.

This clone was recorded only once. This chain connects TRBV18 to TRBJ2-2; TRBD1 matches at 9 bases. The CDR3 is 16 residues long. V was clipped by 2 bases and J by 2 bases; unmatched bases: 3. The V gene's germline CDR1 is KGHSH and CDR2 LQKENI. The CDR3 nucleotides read TGTGCCAGCTCACCAACGACAGGGGGAAACACCGGGGAGCTGTTTTTT. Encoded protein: CASSPTTGGNTGELFF.

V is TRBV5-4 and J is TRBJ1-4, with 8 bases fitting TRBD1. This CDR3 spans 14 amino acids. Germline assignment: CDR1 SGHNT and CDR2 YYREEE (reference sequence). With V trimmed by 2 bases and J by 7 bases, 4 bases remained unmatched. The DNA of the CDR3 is TGTGCCAGCAGCTTCTCAGGGGGCCTTGAAAAACTGTTTTTT. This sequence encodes CASSFSGGLEKLFF. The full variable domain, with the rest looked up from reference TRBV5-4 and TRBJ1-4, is ETGVTQSPTHLIKTRGQQVTLRCSSQSGHNTVSWYQQALGQGPQFIFQYYREEENGRGNFPPRFSGLQFPNYSSELNVNALELDDSALYLCASSFSGGLEKLFFGSGTQLSVL.

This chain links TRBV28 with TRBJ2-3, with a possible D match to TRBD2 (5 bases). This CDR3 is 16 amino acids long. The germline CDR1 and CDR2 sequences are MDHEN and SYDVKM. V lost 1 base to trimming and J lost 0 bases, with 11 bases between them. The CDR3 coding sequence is TGTGCCAGCAGTTTATCCCTGGGAGATAGCACAGATACGCAGTATTTT. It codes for CASSLSLGDSTDTQYF.

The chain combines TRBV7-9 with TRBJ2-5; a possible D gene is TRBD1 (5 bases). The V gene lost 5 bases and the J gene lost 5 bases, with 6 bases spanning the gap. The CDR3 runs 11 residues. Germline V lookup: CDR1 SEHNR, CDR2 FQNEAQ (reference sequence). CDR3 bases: TGTGCCAGCAGCCCAGGGGAGACCCAGTACTTC. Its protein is CASSPGETQYF.

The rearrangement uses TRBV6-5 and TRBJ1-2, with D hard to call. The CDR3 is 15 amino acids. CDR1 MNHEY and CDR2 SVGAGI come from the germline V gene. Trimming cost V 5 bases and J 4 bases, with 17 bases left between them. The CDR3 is CASSTRSPRLYGYTF. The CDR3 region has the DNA TGTGCCAGCAGTACCCGAAGCCCCCGCCTCTATGGCTACACCTTC.

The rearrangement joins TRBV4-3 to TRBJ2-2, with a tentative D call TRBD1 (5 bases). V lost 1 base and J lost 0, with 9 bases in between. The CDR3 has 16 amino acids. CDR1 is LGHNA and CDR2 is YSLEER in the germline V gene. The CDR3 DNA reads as TGCGCCAGCAGCCAAGGAGACAGAACGAACACCGGGGAGCTGTTTTTT. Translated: CASSQGDRTNTGELFF.

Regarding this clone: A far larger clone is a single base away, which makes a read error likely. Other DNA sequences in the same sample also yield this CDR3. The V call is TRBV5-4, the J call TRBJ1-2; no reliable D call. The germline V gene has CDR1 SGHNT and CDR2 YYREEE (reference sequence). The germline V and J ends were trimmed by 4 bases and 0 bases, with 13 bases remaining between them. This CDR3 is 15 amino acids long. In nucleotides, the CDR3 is TGTGCCAGCAGCCCCGCAACGGGGACTAACTATGGCTACACCTTC. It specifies CASSPATGTNYGYTF.

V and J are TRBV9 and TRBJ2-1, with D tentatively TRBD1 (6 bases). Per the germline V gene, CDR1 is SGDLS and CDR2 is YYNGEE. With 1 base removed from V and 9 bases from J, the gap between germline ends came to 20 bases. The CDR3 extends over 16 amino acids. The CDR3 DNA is TGTGCCAGCAGCGTATTTGGGGGCCTAGGGGTGCGTGAGCAGTTCTTC. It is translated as CASSVFGGLGVREQFF. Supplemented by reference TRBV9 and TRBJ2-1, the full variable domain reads DSGVTQTPKHLITATGQRVTLRCSPRSGDLSVYWYQQSLDQGLQFLIQYYNGEERAKGNILERFSAQQFPDLHSELNLSSLELGDSALYFCASSVFGGLGVREQFFGPGTRLTVL.

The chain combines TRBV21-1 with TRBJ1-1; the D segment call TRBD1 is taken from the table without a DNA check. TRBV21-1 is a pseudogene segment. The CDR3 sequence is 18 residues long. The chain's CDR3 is CASSKGRDSSEFDTEAFF. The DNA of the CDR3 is TGTGCCAGCAGCAAAGGTCGGGACAGCTCTGAGTTTGACACTGAAGCTTTCTTT.

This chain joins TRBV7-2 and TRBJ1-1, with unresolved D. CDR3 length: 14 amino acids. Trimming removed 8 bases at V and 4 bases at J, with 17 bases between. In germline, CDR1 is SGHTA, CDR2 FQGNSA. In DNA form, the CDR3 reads TGTGCCAGCCTAAATTCGGCAGGTTCCACTGAAGCTTTCTTT. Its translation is CASLNSAGSTEAFF.

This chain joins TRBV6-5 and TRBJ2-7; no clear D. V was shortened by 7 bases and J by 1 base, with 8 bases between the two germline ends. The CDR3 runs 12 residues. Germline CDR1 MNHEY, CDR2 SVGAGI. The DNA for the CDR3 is TGTGCCAGCATGAAACGGTCCTACGAGCAGTACTTC. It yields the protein CASMKRSYEQYF.

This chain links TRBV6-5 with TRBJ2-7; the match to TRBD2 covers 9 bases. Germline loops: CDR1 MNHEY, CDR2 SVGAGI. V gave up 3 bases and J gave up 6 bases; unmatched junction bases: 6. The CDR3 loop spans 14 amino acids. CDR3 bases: TGTGCCAGCAGTTATGAGGGCGGGAGGGGCGAGCAGTACTTC. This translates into CASSYEGGRGEQYF.

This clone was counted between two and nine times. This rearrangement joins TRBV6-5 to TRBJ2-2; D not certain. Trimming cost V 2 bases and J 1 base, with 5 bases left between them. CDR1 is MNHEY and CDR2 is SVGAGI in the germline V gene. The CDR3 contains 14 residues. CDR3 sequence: CASSYTMNTGELFF. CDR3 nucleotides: TGTGCCAGCAGTTACACAATGAACACCGGGGAGCTGTTTTTT.

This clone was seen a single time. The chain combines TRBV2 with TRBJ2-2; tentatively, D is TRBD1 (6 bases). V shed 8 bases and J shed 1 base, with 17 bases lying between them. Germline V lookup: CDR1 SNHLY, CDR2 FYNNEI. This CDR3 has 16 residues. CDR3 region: CASEVIGQMNTGELFF. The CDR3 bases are TGTGCCAGCGAGGTCATTGGACAGATGAACACCGGGGAGCTGTTTTTT.

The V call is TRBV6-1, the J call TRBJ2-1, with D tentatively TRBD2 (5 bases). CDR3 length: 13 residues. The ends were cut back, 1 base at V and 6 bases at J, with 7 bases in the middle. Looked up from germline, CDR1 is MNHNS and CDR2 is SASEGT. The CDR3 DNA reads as TGTGCCAGCAGTGAAGAGGAGGTCAATGAGCAGTTCTTC. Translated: CASSEEEVNEQFF.

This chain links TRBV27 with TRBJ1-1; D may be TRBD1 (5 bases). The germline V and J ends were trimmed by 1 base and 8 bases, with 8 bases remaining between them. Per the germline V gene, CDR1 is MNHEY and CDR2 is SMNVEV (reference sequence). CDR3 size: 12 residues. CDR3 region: CASSLLAGEAFF. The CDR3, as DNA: TGTGCCAGCAGTTTATTGGCAGGGGAAGCTTTCTTT.

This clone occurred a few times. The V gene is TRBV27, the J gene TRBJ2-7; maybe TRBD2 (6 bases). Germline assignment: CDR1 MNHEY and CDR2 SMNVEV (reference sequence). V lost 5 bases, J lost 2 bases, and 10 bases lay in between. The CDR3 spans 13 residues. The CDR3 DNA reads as TGTGCCAGCAGTCTAGCGCCGACCTACGAGCAGTACTTC. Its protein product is CASSLAPTYEQYF.